This T cell receptor beta chain came from a study of response to subunit inactivated influenza vaccine (dated by TCRdb to 2016 to 2019). General notes on the study: Deep quantitative T cell receptor repertoire profiling was used in the study to track responses to a trivalent subunit inactivated influenza vaccine. The full study reports these points: The authors proposed that each seasonal influenza vaccination may bring in only a limited number of new T cells.

Libraries came from RT-PCR. Sequenced on an Illumina HiSeq 2500. TCRdb reprocessing: public reads trimmed at Q25 with fastp, clones called with MiXCR, in-frame beta chains kept. When rows share a CDR3 protein, they turn into one entry using the most common DNA and genes. The sample table shows a few hundred thousand distinct CDR3 sequences, and 10% to 11% are seen once. The ten largest clones take up more than 10% of the sample. There are 16 amino acids in the CDR3, from cysteine to phenylalanine inclusive. This entry keeps only the CDR3 DNA: 48 bases, framed from base 1. V and J lose 0 bases and 7 bases, and a span of 16 bases separates them. CDR1 and CDR2 (MNHEY, SVGAGI) derive from the germline V gene. Notes on this clonotype: The specificity of this receptor is unknown. Base quality data are lacking; no much larger clone is found one base away.

Interpreted using the paper, the time point label stands for: approximately 45 days after influenza vaccine administration. Here the chain combines TRBV6-5 and TRBJ1-5; TRBD1 is perhaps the D gene, given 6 matching bases. The clonotype originates from a man in his fifties or sixties who received an inactivated influenza vaccine. Donor details come from another sample of the same person, matched by shared clones. The sample here was PBMCs from blood, taken roughly 46 days after vaccination. The DNA sequence follows: TGTGCCAGCAGTTACTCCCCGGGGGGCCAGGGGCAGCCCCAGCATTTT. Its amino acids are CASSYSPGGQGQPQHF.